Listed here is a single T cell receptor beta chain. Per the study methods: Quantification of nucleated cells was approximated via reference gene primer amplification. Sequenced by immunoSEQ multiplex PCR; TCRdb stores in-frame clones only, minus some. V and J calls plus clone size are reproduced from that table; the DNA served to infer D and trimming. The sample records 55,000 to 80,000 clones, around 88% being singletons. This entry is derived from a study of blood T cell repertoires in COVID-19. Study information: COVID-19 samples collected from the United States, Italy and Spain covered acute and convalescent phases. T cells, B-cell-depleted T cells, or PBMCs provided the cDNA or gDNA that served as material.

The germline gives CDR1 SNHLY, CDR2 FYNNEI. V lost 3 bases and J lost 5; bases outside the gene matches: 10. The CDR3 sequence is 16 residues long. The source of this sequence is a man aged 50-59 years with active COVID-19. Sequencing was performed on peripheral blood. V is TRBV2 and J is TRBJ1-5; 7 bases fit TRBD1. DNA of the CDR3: TGTGCCAGCAGTGAGGCGACAGGGACGTTCTATCAGCCCCAGCATTTT. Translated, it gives CASSEATGTFYQPQHF.